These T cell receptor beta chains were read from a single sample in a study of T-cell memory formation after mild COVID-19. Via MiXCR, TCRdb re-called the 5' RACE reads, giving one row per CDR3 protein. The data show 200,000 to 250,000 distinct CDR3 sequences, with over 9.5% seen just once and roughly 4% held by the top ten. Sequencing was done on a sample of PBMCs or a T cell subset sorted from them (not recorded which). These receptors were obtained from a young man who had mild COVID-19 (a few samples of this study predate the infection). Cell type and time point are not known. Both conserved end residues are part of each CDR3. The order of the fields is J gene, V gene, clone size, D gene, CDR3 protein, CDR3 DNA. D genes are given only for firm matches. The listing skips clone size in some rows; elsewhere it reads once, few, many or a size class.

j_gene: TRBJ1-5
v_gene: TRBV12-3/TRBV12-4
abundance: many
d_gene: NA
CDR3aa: CASSPVVLGQPQHF
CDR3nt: TGTGCCAGCAGTCCCGTTGTATTAGGTCAGCCCCAGCATTTT

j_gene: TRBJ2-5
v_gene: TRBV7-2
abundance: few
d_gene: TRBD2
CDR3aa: CASSDTSGGETQYF
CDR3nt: TGTGCCAGCAGCGACACTAGCGGGGGGGAGACCCAGTACTTC

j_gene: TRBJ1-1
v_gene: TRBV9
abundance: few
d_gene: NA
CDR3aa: CASSVGGLMNTEAFF
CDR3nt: TGTGCCAGCAGCGTAGGGGGTTTGATGAACACTGAAGCTTTCTTT

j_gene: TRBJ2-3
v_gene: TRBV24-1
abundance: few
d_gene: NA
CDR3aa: CATSPGATSDTQYF
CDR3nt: TGTGCCACCAGTCCCGGGGCCACCTCAGATACGCAGTATTTT

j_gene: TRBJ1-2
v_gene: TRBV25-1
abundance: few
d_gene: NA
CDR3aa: CASSESSGFSYGYTF
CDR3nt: TGTGCCAGCAGTGAATCGTCGGGCTTCTCTTACGGCTACACCTTC

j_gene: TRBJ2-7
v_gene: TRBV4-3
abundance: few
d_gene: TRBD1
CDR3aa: CASSQKIGTEAYEQYF
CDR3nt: TGCGCCAGCAGCCAGAAAATCGGGACAGAAGCCTACGAGCAGTACTTC

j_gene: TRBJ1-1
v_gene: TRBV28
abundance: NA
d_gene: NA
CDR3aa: CASSPPTGNGNTEAFF
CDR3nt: TGTGCCAGCAGCCCCCCCACAGGCAATGGGAACACTGAAGCTTTCTTT

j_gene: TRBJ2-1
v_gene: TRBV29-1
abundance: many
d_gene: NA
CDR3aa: CSVAQSNEQFF
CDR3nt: TGCAGCGTTGCACAGAGCAATGAGCAGTTCTTC

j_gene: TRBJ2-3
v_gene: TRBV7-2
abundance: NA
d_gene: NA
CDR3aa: CASRYRMKPDTQYF
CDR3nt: TGTGCCAGCAGGTATAGGATGAAGCCAGATACGCAGTATTTT

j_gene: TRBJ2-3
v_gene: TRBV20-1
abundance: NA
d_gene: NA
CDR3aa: CSATWGDTQYF
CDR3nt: TGCAGTGCTACCTGGGGAGATACGCAGTATTTT

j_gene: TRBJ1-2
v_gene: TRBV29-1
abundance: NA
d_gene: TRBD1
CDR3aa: CSALPGQGDYGYTF
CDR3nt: TGCAGCGCCCTTCCGGGACAGGGCGACTATGGCTACACCTTC

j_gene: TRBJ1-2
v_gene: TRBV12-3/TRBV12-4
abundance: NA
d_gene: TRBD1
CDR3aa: CASSSATGGPVGYTF
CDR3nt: TGTGCCAGCAGTTCCGCGACAGGGGGCCCGGTTGGCTACACCTTC

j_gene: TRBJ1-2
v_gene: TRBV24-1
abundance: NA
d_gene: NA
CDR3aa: CATSDSYHGYTF
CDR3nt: TGTGCCACCAGTGATTCCTACCATGGCTACACCTTC

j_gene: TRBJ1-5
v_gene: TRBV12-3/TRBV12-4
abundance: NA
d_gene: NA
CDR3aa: CASSLGWDRPQHF
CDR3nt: TGTGCCAGCAGCCTCGGTTGGGATCGGCCCCAGCATTTT

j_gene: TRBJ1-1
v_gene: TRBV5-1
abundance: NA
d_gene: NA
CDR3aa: CASSHRPAFF
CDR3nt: TGCGCCAGCAGCCACCGCCCGGCTTTCTTT

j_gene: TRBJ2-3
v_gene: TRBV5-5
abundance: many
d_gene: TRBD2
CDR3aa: CASSQAGSGEVDTQYF
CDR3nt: TGTGCCAGCAGCCAAGCAGGTAGCGGGGAGGTAGATACGCAGTATTTT

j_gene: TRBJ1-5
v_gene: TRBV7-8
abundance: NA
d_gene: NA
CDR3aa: CASSPDGMGEQPQHF
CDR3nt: TGTGCCAGCAGCCCCGATGGTATGGGAGAGCAGCCCCAGCATTTT

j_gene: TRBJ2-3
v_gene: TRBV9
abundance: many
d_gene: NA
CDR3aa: CASSVTPGTDTQYF
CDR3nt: TGTGCCAGCAGCGTAACCCCGGGGACAGATACGCAGTATTTT

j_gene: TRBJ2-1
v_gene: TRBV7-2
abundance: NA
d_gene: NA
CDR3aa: CASSFMGSEQFF
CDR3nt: TGTGCCAGCAGCTTCATGGGGAGTGAGCAGTTCTTC

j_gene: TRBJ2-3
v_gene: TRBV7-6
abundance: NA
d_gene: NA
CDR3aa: CASSGGAGTDTQYF
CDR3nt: TGTGCCAGCAGCGGGGGGGCCGGCACAGATACGCAGTATTTT

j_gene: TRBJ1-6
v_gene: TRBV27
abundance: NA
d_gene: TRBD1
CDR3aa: CASSPDRGDSPLHF
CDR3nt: TGTGCCAGCAGTCCCGACAGGGGAGATTCACCCCTCCACTTT

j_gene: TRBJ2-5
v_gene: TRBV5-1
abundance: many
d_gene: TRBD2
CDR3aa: CASIPSGSETQYF
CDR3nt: TGCGCCAGCATTCCTAGCGGGTCGGAGACCCAGTACTTC

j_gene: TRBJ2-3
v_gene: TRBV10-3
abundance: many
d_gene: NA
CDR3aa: CAISGSRVLEDTQYF
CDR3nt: TGTGCCATCAGTGGGTCCCGAGTCCTGGAAGATACGCAGTATTTT

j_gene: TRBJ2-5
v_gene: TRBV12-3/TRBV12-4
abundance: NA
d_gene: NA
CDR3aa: CASSLFGQMKETQYF
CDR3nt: TGTGCCAGCAGTTTATTCGGACAGATGAAAGAGACCCAGTACTTC

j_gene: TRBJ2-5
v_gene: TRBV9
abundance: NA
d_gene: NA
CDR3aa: CASSVAGKETQYF
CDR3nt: TGTGCCAGCAGCGTAGCCGGAAAAGAGACCCAGTACTTC

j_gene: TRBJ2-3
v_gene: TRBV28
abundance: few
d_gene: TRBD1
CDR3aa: CASYKGGTPSTDTQYF
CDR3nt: TGTGCCAGCTACAAAGGGGGCACTCCTAGCACAGATACGCAGTATTTT

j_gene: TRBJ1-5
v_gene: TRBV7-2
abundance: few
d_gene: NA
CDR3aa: CASTPSGLRGQPQHF
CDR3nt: TGTGCCAGCACCCCGTCGGGGCTGAGAGGACAGCCCCAGCATTTT

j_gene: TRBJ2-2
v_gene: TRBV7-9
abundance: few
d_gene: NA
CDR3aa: CASSLGEWTGELFF
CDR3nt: TGTGCCAGCAGCTTAGGGGAATGGACCGGGGAGCTGTTTTTT

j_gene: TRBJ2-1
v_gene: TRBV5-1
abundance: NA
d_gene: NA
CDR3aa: CASRGPSTGSNEQFF
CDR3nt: TGCGCCAGTCGGGGCCCCTCGACAGGCTCCAATGAGCAGTTCTTC

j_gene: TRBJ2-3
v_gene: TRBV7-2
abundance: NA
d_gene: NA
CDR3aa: CASSLTLGLPQSQYF
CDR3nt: TGTGCCAGCAGCCTCACGCTCGGGCTCCCCCAATCGCAGTATTTT

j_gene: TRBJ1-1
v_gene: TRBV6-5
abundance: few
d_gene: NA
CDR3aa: CASSYSAEAFF
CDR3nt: TGTGCCAGCAGTTACTCAGCTGAAGCTTTCTTT

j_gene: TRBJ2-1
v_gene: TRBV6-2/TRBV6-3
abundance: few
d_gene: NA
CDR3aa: CARGKARFF
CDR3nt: TGTGCCAGGGGGAAGGCGAGGTTCTTC

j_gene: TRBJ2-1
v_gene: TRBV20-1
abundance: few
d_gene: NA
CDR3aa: CSAAGTLYNEQFF
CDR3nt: TGCAGTGCCGCAGGGACCCTCTACAATGAGCAGTTCTTC

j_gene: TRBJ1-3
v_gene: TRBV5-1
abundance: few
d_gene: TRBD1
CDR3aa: CASSGGTGPGNTIYF
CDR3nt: TGCGCCAGCAGCGGTGGGACAGGACCTGGAAACACCATATATTTT

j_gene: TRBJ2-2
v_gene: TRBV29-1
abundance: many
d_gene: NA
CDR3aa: CSVRSGLANTGELFF
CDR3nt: TGCAGCGTTCGAAGCGGACTCGCGAACACCGGGGAGCTGTTTTTT

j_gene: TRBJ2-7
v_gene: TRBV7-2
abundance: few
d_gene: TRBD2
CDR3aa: CATNLGGGAYEQYF
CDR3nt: TGTGCCACCAACCTGGGCGGGGGGGCCTACGAGCAGTACTTC

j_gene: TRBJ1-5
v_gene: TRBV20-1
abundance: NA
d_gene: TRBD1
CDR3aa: CSAAAGQGYQPQHF
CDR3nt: TGCAGTGCCGCGGCCGGACAGGGATATCAGCCCCAGCATTTT

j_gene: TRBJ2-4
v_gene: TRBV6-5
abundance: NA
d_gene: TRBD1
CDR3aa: CASSYGFEGADIQYF
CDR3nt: TGTGCCAGCAGTTATGGCTTCGAGGGGGCGGACATTCAGTACTTC

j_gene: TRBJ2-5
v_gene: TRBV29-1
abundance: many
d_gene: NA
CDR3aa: CSVARVLGETQYF
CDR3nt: TGCAGCGTTGCCCGTGTATTGGGTGAGACCCAGTACTTC

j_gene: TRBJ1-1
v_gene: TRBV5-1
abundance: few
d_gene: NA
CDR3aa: CASSLGHGVTEAFF
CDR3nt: TGCGCCAGCAGCTTGGGACATGGGGTTACTGAAGCTTTCTTT

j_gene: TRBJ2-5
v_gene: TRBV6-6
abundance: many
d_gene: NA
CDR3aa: CASSYSTKGGETQYF
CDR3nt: TGTGCCAGCAGTTACTCTACGAAGGGGGGAGAGACCCAGTACTTC

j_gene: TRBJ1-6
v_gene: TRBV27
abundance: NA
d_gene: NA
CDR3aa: CASSFSFDSPLHF
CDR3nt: TGTGCCAGCAGTTTCAGCTTCGATTCACCCCTCCACTTT

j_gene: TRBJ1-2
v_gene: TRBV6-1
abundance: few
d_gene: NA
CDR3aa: CASSETSGRVDGYTF
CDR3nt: TGTGCCAGCAGTGAAACCTCGGGCAGGGTAGATGGCTACACCTTC

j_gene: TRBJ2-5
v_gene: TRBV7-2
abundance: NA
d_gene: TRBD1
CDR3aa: CASSYSGTDQETQYF
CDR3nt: TGTGCCAGCAGCTACTCTGGGACAGATCAAGAGACCCAGTACTTC

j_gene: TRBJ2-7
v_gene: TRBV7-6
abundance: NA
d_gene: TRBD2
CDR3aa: CASSRLPTSGVTSYEQYF
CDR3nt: TGTGCCAGCAGCCGTCTCCCGACTAGCGGGGTGACCTCCTACGAGCAGTACTTC

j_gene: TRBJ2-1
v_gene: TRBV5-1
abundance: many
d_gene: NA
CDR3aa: CASSRGLGYNEQFF
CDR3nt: TGCGCCAGCAGCCGGGGCTTGGGATACAATGAGCAGTTCTTC

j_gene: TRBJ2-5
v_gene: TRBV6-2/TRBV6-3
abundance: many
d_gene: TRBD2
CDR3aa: CASSSGGASETQYF
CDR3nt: TGTGCCAGCAGTAGCGGGGGGGCGAGTGAGACCCAGTACTTC

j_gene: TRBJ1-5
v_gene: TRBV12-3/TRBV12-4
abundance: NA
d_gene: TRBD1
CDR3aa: CASSLAGGVNQPQHF
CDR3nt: TGTGCCAGCAGTTTGGCAGGGGGGGTCAATCAGCCCCAGCATTTT

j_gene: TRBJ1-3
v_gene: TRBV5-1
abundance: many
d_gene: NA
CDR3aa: CASSSDGSSGNTIYF
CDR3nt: TGCGCCAGCAGCTCGGACGGGAGCTCTGGAAACACCATATATTTT

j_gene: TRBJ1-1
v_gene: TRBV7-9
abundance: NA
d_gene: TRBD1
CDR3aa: CASIDGTENTEAFF
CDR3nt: TGTGCCAGCATCGACGGGACAGAGAACACTGAAGCTTTCTTT

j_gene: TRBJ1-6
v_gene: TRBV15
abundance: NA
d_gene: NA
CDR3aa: CATSREVNSPLHF
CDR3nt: TGTGCCACCAGCCGGGAGGTTAATTCACCCCTCCACTTT

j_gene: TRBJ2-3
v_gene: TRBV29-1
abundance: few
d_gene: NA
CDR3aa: CSVVKQILFTDTQYF
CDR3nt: TGCAGCGTTGTCAAACAGATACTCTTCACAGATACGCAGTATTTT

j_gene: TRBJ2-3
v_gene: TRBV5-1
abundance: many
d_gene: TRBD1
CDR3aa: CASSLRVTGQGISTDTQYF
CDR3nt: TGCGCCAGCAGCTTGAGAGTGACAGGGCAGGGGATTTCCACAGATACGCAGTATTTT

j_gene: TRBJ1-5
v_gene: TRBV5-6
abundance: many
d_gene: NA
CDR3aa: CASSLGYGGQPQHF
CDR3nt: TGTGCCAGCAGCTTAGGCTATGGCGGTCAGCCCCAGCATTTT